The 7 T cell receptor beta chains below all came from one sample that was sequenced in a study of vaccination and CD4 T cells after COVID-19. Time point specified: late sampling 161 to 241 days after vaccination in three convalescent patients. Treatment reported: roughly nine-day PBMC culture with coronavirus spike peptide pools or control peptides (ViraFEST assay). The Oncomine TCR Beta short-read assay generated sequence data from the DNA of cultured CD4+ T cells. TCRdb re-analysed the PCR reads in MiXCR, keeping a single row per CDR3 protein. Of over 20,000 distinct CDR3 sequences in the sample, around 37% were seen once. Antigens of these TCRs are unknown. The input for sequencing was CD4+ T cells from blood, cultured in vitro, taken about 7 months after SARS-CoV-2 vaccination. These receptors all come from a human donor who had recovered from COVID-19.

There are a few counts of this clonotype. The chain is built from TRBV20-1 and TRBJ1-2; D possibly corresponds to TRBD1 (5 bases). Germline V gene data show CDR1 as DFQATT and CDR2 as SNEGSKA (reference sequence). V gave up 7 bases and J gave up 3 bases, with 12 bases separating them. The CDR3 runs 12 residues. The CDR3 here is CSVEGQDYGYTF. CDR3 DNA sequence: TGCAGTGTGGAAGGACAAGACTATGGCTACACCTTC.

The chain employs TRBV10-3 and TRBJ1-1; D perhaps matches TRBD1 (5 bases). Trimming pared 6 bases from V and 6 bases from J, leaving 14 bases between. CDR1 and CDR2 (germline): ENHRY, SYGVKD. The CDR3 has 13 amino acids. The CDR3: CAISGLVGAEAFF. The DNA for the CDR3 is TGTGCCATCAGCGGTCTGGTGGGGGCTGAAGCTTTCTTT.

The sample holds a few counts of this clonotype. The chain employs TRBV15 and TRBJ2-5, with D perhaps TRBD2 (6 bases). This CDR3 is 16 amino acids long. V shed 2 bases and J shed 2 bases, with 15 bases lying between them. CDR1 and CDR2 (germline): LNHNV, YYDKDF (reference sequence). CDR3 region: CATSRSIAESQETQYF. The CDR3 nucleotides read TGTGCCACCAGCAGATCAATAGCGGAGTCTCAAGAGACCCAGTACTTC.

Worth noting for this clonotype: One end of the junction does not line up with germline, which may come from a read error. The V call is TRBV20-1, the J call TRBJ1-5; a weak D match, TRBD1 (5 bases). CDR1 and CDR2 from the germline V gene are DFQATT and SNEGSKA (reference sequence). This CDR3 spans 13 amino acids. The CDR3 coding sequence is TGCAGTGCTCGAATCCCTACAGGTCAGACCCAGCATTTT. Translated: CSARIPTGQTQHF.

This clonotype ranks as medium-sized (0.01 to 0.1%). The rearrangement uses TRBV6-1 and TRBJ1-5; the match to TRBD1 covers 7 bases. The trim removed 10 bases at V and 4 bases at J, leaving 7 bases unmatched. From germline, CDR1 is MNHNS and CDR2 SASEGT. This CDR3 comprises 13 residues. The CDR3 sequence is CATSTGRNQPQHF. The CDR3, as DNA: TGTGCCACCTCGACAGGGCGAAATCAGCCCCAGCATTTT.

The gene calls are TRBV28 and TRBJ2-7, with D perhaps being TRBD1 or TRBD2 (6 bases each). This CDR3 is 14 amino acids long. The V gene lost 6 bases and the J gene lost 3 bases, with 15 bases spanning the gap. Germline CDR1 is MDHEN and CDR2 is SYDVKM. The CDR3 DNA sequence: TGTGCCAGCAGGCGCACAGGGACTCTCTACGAGCAGTACTTC. Protein: CASRRTGTLYEQYF.

The chain uses TRBV28 and TRBJ2-5; TRBD2 aligns across 13 bases. Trimming at V came to 5 bases and at J to 5 bases, leaving 5 bases not matched to a gene. CDR3 length: 15 residues. The V gene's germline CDR1 is MDHEN and CDR2 SYDVKM. CDR3 DNA sequence: TGTGCCAGCAGTAGGACTAGCGGGAGAGGGGAGACCCAGTACTTC. Protein sequence: CASSRTSGRGETQYF.